The 30 T cell receptor beta chains reported below all come from one sample, sequenced in a study of cytomegalovirus exposure and HLA in healthy donors (dated by TCRdb to about 2017). To prepare the library, the immunoSEQ multiplex PCR assay was applied. For the multiplex PCR, a mixture combining 60 forward primers for TCR Vbeta segments and 13 reverse primers for TCR Jbeta segments was used. As stored in TCRdb, this immuneACCESS dataset retains in-frame rearrangements with V and J assigned. A fraction of the clones does not appear; measured against another copy, unresolved V genes explain less than half of the discrepancy, and the remainder lacks a known reason. This sample is represented by roughly 160,000 clones; 77% of them were singletons. Clones ranked in the top ten supply roughly 1.7% of the sample. The material sequenced was PBMCs. These receptors originate from a woman under 40 in good health and CMV-seronegative.

V usage is TRBV7-2 and J usage is TRBJ1-2, with D unresolved. CDR3 size: 11 residues. Trimming cost V 2 bases and J 7 bases, with 5 bases left between them. Germline CDR1 and CDR2: SGHTA and FQGNSA. In nucleotides, the CDR3 is TGTGCCAGCAGCTTACCGGGTGGCTACACCTTC. Translated, it gives CASSLPGGYTF. Full variable domain (remainder filled in from reference TRBV7-2 and TRBJ1-2): GAGVSQSPSNKVTEKGKDVELRCDPISGHTALYWYRQSLGQGLEFLIYFQGNSAPDKSGLPSDRFSAERTGGSVSTLTIQRTQQEDSAVYLCASSLPGGYTFGSGTRLTVV.

The rearrangement links TRBV4-2 to TRBJ1-5; D unclear. Germline V lookup: CDR1 LGHNA, CDR2 YNFKEQ. The CDR3 length is 13 residues. The ends were cut back, 5 bases at V and 5 bases at J, with 10 bases in the middle. CDR3 loop: CASSIERYQPQHF. The CDR3, as DNA: TGTGCCAGCAGCATAGAAAGATATCAGCCCCAGCATTTT.

The chain links TRBV4-3 to TRBJ2-5, with D unclear. Per the germline V gene, CDR1 is LGHNA and CDR2 is YSLEER. The CDR3 runs 15 residues. Trimming stripped 0 bases from V and 2 bases from J, with 10 bases between. The CDR3: CASSQEGTLQETQYF. The CDR3 bases are TGCGCCAGCAGCCAAGAGGGCACATTACAAGAGACCCAGTACTTC.

The chain employs TRBV7-9 and TRBJ2-7, with a possible D match to TRBD1 (7 bases). Germline CDR1 and CDR2: SEHNR and FQNEAQ (reference sequence). V gave up 5 bases and J gave up 0 bases, with 11 bases separating them. The CDR3 has 14 residues. The CDR3 loop is CASSPQGGSYEQYF. The CDR3 DNA is TGTGCCAGCAGCCCCCAGGGGGGCTCCTACGAGCAGTACTTC.

Details on this clone: Its ends do not fully match the called genes, so a read error is possible. The V call is TRBV19, the J call TRBJ2-5, with D possibly matching TRBD1 (5 bases). CDR1 is LNHDA, CDR2 SQIVND, per germline (reference sequence). The CDR3 has 15 amino acids. Written as DNA, the CDR3 is TGTGCCAATAGTATATGGTCCAGGGCATCGGAGACCCAGTACTTC. Translation: CANSIWSRASETQYF.

The gene calls are TRBV6-6 and TRBJ2-5; D may be TRBD1 (6 bases). Germline CDR1 and CDR2: MNHNY and SVGAGI (reference sequence). V dropped 2 bases and J dropped 13 bases, with 17 bases sitting between them. CDR3 length equals 13 residues. The CDR3 DNA reads TGTGCCAGCAGTTACACCCGGGACACCTCCCTGTACTTC. Protein: CASSYTRDTSLYF.

Regarding this clone: Other DNA variants within this sample encode the same CDR3. The chain carries TRBV11-2 and TRBJ1-1, with D unresolved. Trimming pared 5 bases from V and 1 base from J, leaving 8 bases between. This CDR3 is built from 13 residues. In germline, CDR1 is SGHAT, CDR2 FQNNGV. The CDR3 here is CASSLGPNTEAFF. The CDR3 DNA follows: TGTGCCAGCAGCCTCGGTCCGAACACTGAAGCTTTCTTT.

This clone was detected a few times. This chain links TRBV9 with TRBJ1-1; 9 nucleotides align to TRBD1. J lost 0 bases, V lost 6 bases, and 12 bases had no gene match. CDR3 length: 17 amino acids. Per germline, CDR1 SGDLS and CDR2 YYNGEE. In nucleotides, the CDR3 is TGTGCCAGCATCATTCCGGGACAGGGCTCCATGAACACTGAAGCTTTCTTT. Translating it yields CASIIPGQGSMNTEAFF.

This clone was seen a handful of times. The chain joins TRBV6-5 to TRBJ2-5; 7 nucleotides match TRBD2. J was trimmed by 2 bases and V by 5 bases; bases with no gene match: 5. Looked up from germline, CDR1 is MNHEY and CDR2 is SVGAGI. The CDR3 contains 14 residues. CDR3 loop: CASSRLAEQETQYF. The DNA for the CDR3 is TGTGCCAGCAGTCGGCTAGCGGAACAAGAGACCCAGTACTTC.

The rearrangement joins TRBV5-6 to TRBJ2-1, with 11 positions matching TRBD2. Trimming cost V 0 bases and J 7 bases; bases outside gene matches: 12. Germline V CDR1 and CDR2: SGHDT, YYEEEE. The CDR3 spans 18 residues. CDR3 loop: CASSLVAYLAGGFNEQFF. Here the CDR3 DNA reads TGTGCCAGCAGCTTGGTCGCCTACCTAGCGGGAGGCTTTAATGAGCAGTTCTTC.

This clone was observed once. The chain carries TRBV7-9 and TRBJ2-1, with 10 bases lining up with TRBD2. Trimming removed 4 bases from V and 12 bases from J; junction bases left unmatched: 12. The CDR3 is 15 residues long. CDR1 is SEHNR and CDR2 is FQNEAQ in the germline V gene (reference sequence). CDR3 sequence reads: CASSSQAGGARGQFF. Written as DNA, the CDR3 is TGTGCCAGCAGCTCACAAGCGGGAGGGGCGCGGGGGCAGTTCTTC.

This clone was observed a handful of times. The gene calls are TRBV2 and TRBJ2-7; D is undetermined. V dropped 6 bases and J dropped 3 bases, with 6 bases sitting between them. The CDR3 totals 11 residues. CDR1 is SNHLY, CDR2 FYNNEI, per germline. In DNA form, the CDR3 reads TGTGCCAGCAGCAGGATCTACGAGCAGTACTTC. This translates into CASSRIYEQYF.

V is TRBV6-6 and J is TRBJ2-1; D is undetermined. CDR1 is MNHNY, CDR2 SVGAGI, per germline (reference sequence). The CDR3 is made up of 13 amino acids. Trimming cost V 5 bases and J 10 bases, with 15 bases left between them. CDR3 DNA sequence: TGTGCCAGCAGTCTTTCGGCCCCAGGCGAGCAGTTCTTC. Protein sequence: CASSLSAPGEQFF.

The chain recombines TRBV5-1 with TRBJ2-2; 15 bases fit TRBD2. The CDR3 runs to 17 residues. The junction had 5 bases not matched to a gene; V was cut back by 3 bases and J by 5 bases. Germline V gives CDR1 SGHRS, CDR2 YFSETQ. The DNA of the CDR3 is TGCGCCAGCAGCTGGACTAGCGGGGGGGCGACAACCGGGGAGCTGTTTTTT. It is translated as CASSWTSGGATTGELFF.

The chain recombines TRBV5-1 with TRBJ2-2; no firm D call. CDR3 size: 14 residues. Germline V gives CDR1 SGHRS, CDR2 YFSETQ. With 1 base removed from V and 3 bases from J, the gap between germline ends came to 7 bases. This chain's CDR3 is CASSLRSDTGELFF. The CDR3 nucleotides are TGCGCCAGCAGCTTGCGGTCGGACACCGGGGAGCTGTTTTTT.

The chain couples TRBV14 to TRBJ2-7; 9 positions match TRBD1. V trimming: 4 bases; J trimming: 1 base; junction bases outside the gene matches: 8. The CDR3 has 16 amino acids. Germline V CDR1 and CDR2: SGHDN, FVKESK. This CDR3 reads CASSRKRTGASYEQYF. CDR3 nucleotides: TGTGCCAGCAGCCGAAAAAGGACAGGGGCGTCCTACGAGCAGTACTTC.

This chain uses TRBV9 with TRBJ2-2, with a weak D call TRBD2 (5 bases). Trimming shortened V by 4 bases and J by 1 base, and 8 bases separated the two germline ends. Germline V gene sequence: CDR1 SGDLS, CDR2 YYNGEE. The CDR3 length is 14 residues. Here the CDR3 reads CASSTGRNTGELFF. The CDR3 DNA reads TGTGCCAGCAGCACTGGGAGGAACACCGGGGAGCTGTTTTTT.

The J gene is TRBJ1-1, the V gene TRBV6-6, with D possibly TRBD1 on 5 matching bases. Trimming took 6 bases from V and 5 from J, leaving 19 bases between them. The CDR3 has 15 residues. Germline V gene lookup returns CDR1 MNHNY and CDR2 SVGAGI (reference sequence). The CDR3 bases are TGTGCCAGCAGCTTCTCCGGAGTGGGGGGGACTGAAGCTTTCTTT. It codes for CASSFSGVGGTEAFF.

The chain recombines TRBV19 with TRBJ2-1; 10 nucleotides line up with TRBD2. This CDR3 is 14 amino acids long. Germline V gives CDR1 LNHDA, CDR2 SQIVND (reference sequence). The junction had 8 bases not matched to a gene; V was cut back by 7 bases and J by 8 bases. The CDR3 reads CASKAGGPHYEQFF. The CDR3 DNA reads TGTGCCAGTAAAGCGGGAGGGCCCCACTATGAGCAGTTCTTC.

The chain uses TRBV7-9 and TRBJ2-7; TRBD1 matches 7 bases. This CDR3 is built from 14 residues. Germline trimming cut 9 bases from V and 5 bases from J; bases unmatched to any gene: 13. The germline gives CDR1 SEHNR, CDR2 FQNEAQ (reference sequence). CDR3 region: CASGRQGKHHEQYF. DNA for the CDR3: TGTGCCAGTGGGAGACAGGGTAAACACCACGAGCAGTACTTC.

The rearrangement links TRBV29-1 to TRBJ1-1, with 7 positions matching TRBD1. V lost 4 bases and J lost 4; bases outside the gene matches: 3. Germline assignment: CDR1 SQVTM and CDR2 ANQGSEA. The CDR3 length is 12 residues. The chain's CDR3 is CSVVRQGTEAFF. The CDR3 coding sequence is TGCAGCGTTGTTCGACAGGGCACTGAAGCTTTCTTT.

This chain connects TRBV5-1 to TRBJ1-1, with D hard to call. V dropped 1 base and J dropped 1 base, with 8 bases sitting between them. CDR1 and CDR2 (germline): SGHRS, YFSETQ. CDR3 length equals 14 residues. The DNA for the CDR3 is TGCGCCAGCAGCTTGTACCAACAGAACACTGAAGCTTTCTTT. Amino acid sequence: CASSLYQQNTEAFF. Complete variable domain (other parts from reference TRBV5-1 and TRBJ1-1): KAGVTQTPRYLIKTRGQQVTLSCSPISGHRSVSWYQQTPGQGLQFLFEYFSETQRNKGNFPGRFSGRQFSNSRSEMNVSTLELGDSALYLCASSLYQQNTEAFFGQGTRLTVV.

Comment on this clone: The same CDR3 can be traced to other DNA sequences in this sample. The gene calls are TRBV5-1 and TRBJ1-1; D might be TRBD1 (6 bases). V was pared by 1 base and J by 4 bases, with 17 bases between. CDR1 and CDR2 from the germline V gene are SGHRS and YFSETQ. This CDR3 spans 16 amino acids. For the CDR3, the DNA is TGCGCCAGCAGCTTGAAGGGTGACAGGACGGGCACTGAAGCTTTCTTT. As protein: CASSLKGDRTGTEAFF.

This chain links TRBV7-2 with TRBJ2-7; TRBD1 is a possible D gene (6 bases). The CDR3 contains 13 residues. Looked up from germline, CDR1 is SGHTA and CDR2 is FQGNSA. Deletions cut 3 bases from V and 1 base from J, with 7 bases between. The CDR3 loop reads CASSFTGSYEQYF. CDR3 nucleotide sequence: TGTGCCAGCAGCTTTACAGGGTCCTACGAGCAGTACTTC.

This clone occurred once. V usage is TRBV2 and J usage is TRBJ1-4; no definite D call. With 6 bases removed from V and 8 bases from J, the gap between germline ends came to 7 bases. Germline V gene sequence: CDR1 SNHLY, CDR2 FYNNEI. This CDR3 has 11 residues. The CDR3 here is CASSPREKLFF. CDR3 sequence (DNA): TGTGCCAGCAGCCCCAGAGAAAAACTGTTTTTT.

The chain links TRBV5-6 to TRBJ2-3, with D possibly TRBD2 on 6 matching bases. With 3 bases removed from V and 4 bases from J, the gap between germline ends came to 18 bases. The CDR3 extends over 16 amino acids. CDR1 and CDR2 (germline): SGHDT, YYEEEE. The CDR3 loop is CASSSPPEGLPDTQYF. Here the CDR3 DNA reads TGTGCCAGCAGCTCCCCGCCGGAGGGGCTGCCAGATACGCAGTATTTT.

The chain employs TRBV29-1 and TRBJ1-1; D unresolved. Germline V gene lookup returns CDR1 SQVTM and CDR2 ANQGSEA. The CDR3 totals 12 residues. Between the trimmed V and J ends, which lost 7 bases and 3 bases, there was a span of 12 bases. Here the CDR3 reads CSASPGDTEAFF. The DNA of the CDR3 is TGCAGCGCTAGCCCAGGTGACACTGAAGCTTTCTTT.

Remarks on this clone: At one end, the junction sequence differs from germline, possibly due to a read error. V gene TRBV5-4 combines with J gene TRBJ2-7; D remains ambiguous. Germline-derived CDR1 and CDR2 are SGHNT and YYREEE (reference sequence). CDR3 size: 12 residues. Here the CDR3 reads CASRAERYGQYF. In DNA form, the CDR3 reads TGTGCCAGCAGGGCGGAGAGATACGGGCAGTACTTC.

This clone was picked up one time. J is TRBJ1-3 and V is TRBV30; no firm D call. V lost 4 bases and J 7 bases, leaving 8 bases between the germline ends. The CDR3 runs to 11 residues. In germline, CDR1 is GTSNPN, CDR2 SVGIG (reference sequence). The CDR3 sequence: CAWNTRNTIYF. CDR3 sequence (DNA): TGTGCCTGGAATACGCGGAACACCATATATTTT.

This sequence joins TRBV12-1 and TRBJ2-2; TRBD2, the table's D call, lacks a check against the DNA. TRBV12-1 is termed a pseudogene. This CDR3 spans 19 amino acids. CDR3: CASSFAREWTSGNTGELFF. CDR3 bases: TGTGCCAGCAGCTTTGCCCGGGAGTGGACTAGCGGGAACACCGGGGAGCTGTTTTTT.